This TCR beta chain was retrieved from a study of CD8+ T cells in alopecia areata. Turning to the study itself: Treated patients took oral tofacitinib at 5 to 10 mg twice daily. A 6-month off-drug phase came after tofacitinib, which had lasted 6 to 18 months. Study observations and caveats: Higher clonality was seen in lesional scalp than in normal scalp, especially in alopecia totalis/universalis.

Sequencing relied on a cDNA template that was reverse transcribed from extracted RNA. Method: immunoSEQ multiplex PCR; TCRdb's copy keeps in-frame clones and lacks some. The sample carries around 140,000 clones, roughly 53% recorded once. Peripheral blood and lesional scalp punch biopsies were taken from alopecia areata patients. Points on this clone: Antigen unknown.

This TCR was recovered from a human donor with alopecia areata. The sequencing here drew on CD4+ T cells sorted from blood, taken at week 0.

In DNA, the CDR3 is TGTGCCAGCACCCAGGGGGGGAGCACAGATACGCAGTATTTT. This encodes CASTQGGSTDTQYF. This chain connects TRBV4-2 to TRBJ2-3, with D perhaps TRBD1 or TRBD2 (7 bases each). The germline CDR1 and CDR2 sequences are LGHNA and YNFKEQ. The V and J ends lost 7 bases and 0 bases respectively, with 11 bases between them. This CDR3 contains 14 residues.